This T cell receptor beta chain was profiled in a study of blood T cell repertoires in COVID-19. Study as a whole: Sites in the United States, Italy and Spain provided acute and convalescent COVID-19 samples. T cells, B-cell-depleted T cells, or PBMCs provided the cDNA or gDNA that served as material.

Authors' analysis steps: Amplified reference gene primers provided the basis for estimating nucleated cell counts. Measured with immunoSEQ multiplex PCR; TCRdb has only the in-frame clones, and not every one. V and J calls and clone size are as listed in that table; D and trimming were resolved from the DNA. The sample includes 350,000 to 400,000 clones, around 89% seen only once; the top ten take 6% to 7.5%. The CDR3 is 14 amino acids. The germline V gene encodes CDR1 SGHRS and CDR2 YFSETQ. Trimming removed 1 base from V and 7 bases from J; junction bases left unmatched: 4. V is TRBV5-1 and J is TRBJ1-5; TRBD1 matches at 8 bases. The sample was peripheral blood. This clonotype originated in a man aged 18-30 years with active or convalescent COVID-19. Here the CDR3 reads CASSLSTGVQPQHF. DNA of the CDR3: TGCGCCAGCAGCTTGTCGACAGGGGTACAGCCCCAGCATTTT.